The rows below give T cell receptor beta chains drawn from one sample of a study of blood T cell repertoires in COVID-19. The repertoire was sequenced with immunoSEQ multiplex PCR; TCRdb's copy has only in-frame clones and lacks some. Here the sample spans 180,000 or so clones, just over 85% being singletons. Sequencing was done on a sample of peripheral blood. These receptors all come from a man in his sixties with acute or convalescent COVID-19. Each CDR3 is given with its conserved first and last residue. The D gene is left open where the match is weak. Some rows have no size entry. The others give once, few or many, or a class for an expanded clone.

V	J	D	size	DNA	CDR3
TRBV7-2	TRBJ1-2	NA	NA	TGTGCCAGTTCAAACAGGCCCACTAACTATGGCTACACCTTC	CASSNRPTNYGYTF
TRBV20-1	TRBJ1-1	NA	NA	TGCAGTGCTATCCAAAGAGAGGAAGCTTTCTTT	CSAIQREEAFF
TRBV10-1	TRBJ2-3	NA	NA	TGCGCCAGCAGTGAGTCTCGCGGTACGCAGTATTTT	CASSESRGTQYF
TRBV19	TRBJ1-5	TRBD1	NA	TGTGCCAGTAGTATAGCCGACAGGGGTAGCAATCAGCCCCAGCATTTT	CASSIADRGSNQPQHF
TRBV29-1	TRBJ2-7	TRBD1	NA	TGCAGCGTTGCCCGGACAGGGAACGAGGACGAGCAGTACTTC	CSVARTGNEDEQYF
TRBV25-1	TRBJ1-1	NA	NA	TGTGCCAGCAGAAATGGGGGGGCTTCGGGTACTGAAGCTTTCTTT	CASRNGGASGTEAFF
TRBV9	TRBJ2-7	NA	NA	TGTGCCAGCAGCGTAGGGATAGCGGAAGGTTACGAGCAGTACTTC	CASSVGIAEGYEQYF
TRBV28	TRBJ1-5	NA	NA	TGTGCCAGCAGTTACAGTCAGCCCCAGCATTTT	CASSYSQPQHF
TRBV23-1	TRBJ2-3	NA	NA	TGCGCCAGCAGTCAATCCGGGGTCAACACAGATACGCAGTATTTT	CASSQSGVNTDTQYF
TRBV19	TRBJ2-7	NA	NA	TGTGCCAGTACCCCGGGACATGTTTCCTACGAGCAGTACTTC	CASTPGHVSYEQYF
TRBV10-2	TRBJ1-5	NA	NA	TGCGCCAGCACAGGTGGTAATCAGCCCCAGCATTTT	CASTGGNQPQHF
TRBV18	TRBJ2-3	TRBD1	NA	TGTGCCAGCTCACCGGGACAGGCGCCAGGGTTTACAGATACGCAGTATTTT	CASSPGQAPGFTDTQYF
TRBV10-3	TRBJ2-2	NA	NA	TGTGCCGCCGGGGAGCCAAAAGGGCCCGGGGAGCTGTTTTTT	CAAGEPKGPGELFF
TRBV6-6	TRBJ2-7	NA	NA	TGTGCCAGCAAAGACAGCTACGAGCAGTACTTC	CASKDSYEQYF
TRBV6-5	TRBJ2-3	TRBD1	NA	TGTGCCAGCAGGGACAGGGGGGGCCACACACATACGCAGTATTTT	CASRDRGGHTHTQYF
TRBV18	TRBJ2-7	TRBD2	NA	TGTGCCAGCTCACCCACTCTCCCAGCCGGGACTAGCGGAACCTACGAGCAGTACTTC	CASSPTLPAGTSGTYEQYF
TRBV4-2	TRBJ1-1	NA	NA	TGTGCCAGCAGCATTCACGAACAGGGGAACACTGAAGCTTTCTTT	CASSIHEQGNTEAFF
TRBV9	TRBJ2-2	NA	NA	TGTGCCAGCAGGGGGGACATCCACACCGGGGAGCTGTTTTTT	CASRGDIHTGELFF
TRBV30	TRBJ2-7	TRBD2	NA	TGTGCCTGGAGTGTAGGGACTAGCGGGAGGGGGCAGGGGCAGTACTTC	CAWSVGTSGRGQGQYF
TRBV7-2	TRBJ2-7	TRBD1	NA	TGTGCCAGCAGCTACAGGGGATCGGGCGAGCAGTACTTC	CASSYRGSGEQYF
TRBV7-9	TRBJ2-7	NA	few	TGTGCCAGCAGCTTAGCGTGGAGGGACGAGCAGTACTTC	CASSLAWRDEQYF
TRBV9	TRBJ1-2	NA	NA	TGTGCCAGCAGCGCTCAGGTAACCGGGGTGGGCTATGGCTACACCTTC	CASSAQVTGVGYGYTF
TRBV2	TRBJ2-2	TRBD2	NA	TGTGCCAGCAGTGCTCCAGCGGGAGGGGGCACCGGGGAGCTGTTTTTT	CASSAPAGGGTGELFF
TRBV9	TRBJ2-2	TRBD2	NA	TGTGCCAGCAGCGTAAATAGCGGGAGGTCCGGGGAGCTGTTTTTT	CASSVNSGRSGELFF
TRBV27	TRBJ2-3	TRBD1	NA	TGTGCCAACCCAGGACGGGACAGAGATAAGGATACGCAGTATTTT	CANPGRDRDKDTQYF
TRBV6-5	TRBJ1-5	NA	NA	TGTGCCAGCAACAGGATCTATAGCAATCAGCCCCAGCATTTT	CASNRIYSNQPQHF
TRBV29-1	TRBJ2-7	NA	NA	TGCAGCGCCCGGAGTTCCTACGAGCAGTACTTC	CSARSSYEQYF
TRBV13	TRBJ2-1	TRBD2	NA	TGTGCCAGCAGCTTAGCCGGACTAGCGGGAGGGCGTGAGCAGTTCTTC	CASSLAGLAGGREQFF
TRBV4-1	TRBJ1-2	TRBD1	NA	TGCGCCAGCAGCCAAGTCACGGCGACCCGGGACAGGGGTAACAATGGCTACACCTTC	CASSQVTATRDRGNNGYTF
TRBV5-8	TRBJ1-2	NA	few	TGTGCCAGCAGCCTCCTTGGGGGGTCTTATGGCTACACCTTC	CASSLLGGSYGYTF
TRBV5-1	TRBJ2-3	NA	NA	TGCGCCAGCAGAGCGGGCACAGATACGCAGTATTTT	CASRAGTDTQYF
TRBV5-1	TRBJ2-1	TRBD2	NA	TGCGCCAGCAGCGCCAGACCTAGCGGGAGGGTGGATGAGCAGTTCTTC	CASSARPSGRVDEQFF
TRBV29-1	TRBJ2-1	TRBD2	NA	TGCAGCGTGAAGAAAACAGCGGGGGCCTCCTACAATGAGCAGTTCTTC	CSVKKTAGASYNEQFF
TRBV6-2/TRBV6-3	TRBJ2-7	TRBD2	NA	TGTGCCAGCAGTTACCCGACTAGCGGGGGTACCTACGAGCAGTACTTC	CASSYPTSGGTYEQYF
TRBV9	TRBJ2-1	TRBD2	NA	TGTGCCAGCAGCGTAGCGGGAGGGCCGAGCTCCTACAATGAGCAGTTCTTC	CASSVAGGPSSYNEQFF
TRBV28	TRBJ1-2	NA	NA	TGTGCCAGCAGCCAAGGGGTCTCCACGACCTATGGCTACACCTTC	CASSQGVSTTYGYTF
TRBV15	TRBJ1-2	NA	NA	TGTGCCACGAAGAACCAGGGAACTAACTATGGCTACACCTTC	CATKNQGTNYGYTF